The 7 T cell receptor beta chains given below trace back to one sample, sequenced in a study of T cells in Graves' hyperthyroidism and ophthalmopathy. It was RNA transcripts that yielded the amplified TCR beta CDR3 regions. First-round RT-PCR with HTBI primers amplified the TCR CDR3 region. A single record per CDR3 protein comes from TCRdb applying MiXCR to the multiplex PCR reads. The table lists hundreds of thousands of distinct CDR3 sequences, about 15% of them singletons. Sequencing used blood. Receptor source: a young man with Graves' ophthalmopathy.

This clonotype was observed at least ten times. This chain uses TRBV27 with TRBJ2-7; D remains ambiguous. Trimming shortened V by 6 bases and J by 2 bases, and 5 bases separated the two germline ends. Per the germline V gene, CDR1 is MNHEY and CDR2 is SMNVEV (reference sequence). CDR3 length: 11 amino acids. The CDR3 sequence: CASSSPYEQYF. CDR3 DNA: TGTGCCAGCAGCTCACCCTACGAGCAGTACTTC.

In this sample, this clonotype turned up many times. V and J are TRBV7-2 and TRBJ2-7; 9 bases are a match to TRBD2. Germline V lookup: CDR1 SGHTA, CDR2 FQGNSA. This CDR3 comprises 16 residues. Losses at the gene ends were 0 bases for V and 4 bases for J; bases not matched to a gene: 7. CDR3 bases: TGTGCCAGCAGCTTAGCGCTGATAGCGGGGGATTACGAGCAGTACTTC. This gives the protein CASSLALIAGDYEQYF.

Regarding this clonotype: A much larger clonotype is one base distant, so this may be a read error. J is TRBJ2-1 and V is TRBV7-8; tentative D call: TRBD1 (5 bases). Germline CDR1 is SGHVS and CDR2 is FQNEAQ. Trimming took off 6 bases at V and 0 bases at J, with 21 bases between the two ends. This CDR3 spans 18 amino acids. The CDR3 DNA sequence: TGTGCCAGCAGTTCACTCCCCTGGGGCCAAAGCTCCTACAATGAGCAGTTCTTC. Its translation: CASSSLPWGQSSYNEQFF. The full variable domain, completed using reference TRBV7-8 and TRBJ2-1, is GAGVSQSPRYKVAKRGQDVALRCDPISGHVSLFWYQQALGQGPEFLTYFQNEAQLDKSGLPSDRFFAERPEGSVSTLKIQRTQQEDSAVYLCASSSLPWGQSSYNEQFFGPGTRLTVL.

This clonotype was counted ten times or more. The CDR3 loop reads CASSYSGNINEQFF. As DNA, the CDR3 is TGTGCCAGCAGTTACTCTGGCAACATCAATGAGCAGTTCTTC. This rearrangement joins TRBV6-6 to TRBJ2-1; D remains ambiguous. The CDR3 sequence is 14 residues long. Trimming left V 0 bases short and J 6 bases short, with 9 bases between. The V gene's germline CDR1 is MNHNY and CDR2 SVGAGI (reference sequence).

V is TRBV11-2 and J is TRBJ2-7; 9 positions agree with TRBD1. Germline-derived CDR1 and CDR2 are SGHAT and FQNNGV. Trimming at V came to 7 bases and at J to 2 bases, leaving 9 bases not matched to a gene. The CDR3 has 15 amino acids. The DNA of the CDR3 is TGTGCCAGCAACGTGGCCGGGACAGGGCCCTACGAGCAGTACTTC. Its translation: CASNVAGTGPYEQYF.

This clonotype came up a few times. The chain carries TRBV29-1 and TRBJ1-1, with TRBD1 matching 10 bases. The CDR3 spans 14 residues. V shed 3 bases and J 8 bases; nucleotides not matched to a gene: 9. Per the germline V gene, CDR1 is SQVTM and CDR2 is ANQGSEA. The CDR3, as DNA: TGCAGCGTTGATAGATCCGGGACAGGGGTAGAAGCTTTCTTT. It codes for CSVDRSGTGVEAFF.

The sample holds many counts of this clonotype. The DNA of the CDR3 is TGTGCTAGTGGCCTCTTGAACACTGAAGCTTTCTTT. Protein product: CASGLLNTEAFF. The gene calls are TRBV12-5 and TRBJ1-1; D gene uncertain. V gave up 6 bases and J gave up 0 bases, with 5 bases separating them. This CDR3 spans 12 amino acids. Per germline, CDR1 LGHNT and CDR2 FRNRAP.